This passage covers 15 T cell receptor beta chains from one sample sequenced in a study of cytomegalovirus exposure and HLA in healthy donors. The PCR used 60 Vbeta and 13 Jbeta primers. Profiled with immunoSEQ multiplex PCR; TCRdb holds only in-frame clones, not every one. The table has 120,000 or so clones, roughly 86% seen once. Sequenced material: PBMCs. The source is a man aged 40-50 years in good health and CMV-seronegative.

This clone was found a few times. The gene calls are TRBV6-5 and TRBJ1-3; possible D gene TRBD1, 6 bases. Germline V gene data show CDR1 as MNHEY and CDR2 as SVGAGI. This CDR3 region has 15 residues. The V end was cut by 6 bases, the J end by 1 base, with 13 bases between. CDR3 loop: CASSWDTGSGNTIYF. As DNA, the CDR3 is TGTGCCAGCAGCTGGGACACAGGGTCTGGAAACACCATATATTTT.

V usage is TRBV27 and J usage is TRBJ1-3; possible D gene TRBD1, 6 bases. The CDR3 consists of 16 residues. In germline, CDR1 is MNHEY, CDR2 SMNVEV (reference sequence). V was trimmed by 6 bases and J by 3 bases, leaving 18 bases between them. Here the CDR3 DNA reads TGTGCCAGCAGCCGGACCTCAGGGGCGGTTGGAAACACCATATATTTT. As protein: CASSRTSGAVGNTIYF.

This rearrangement joins TRBV2 to TRBJ2-5, with D perhaps TRBD2 (5 bases). Germline CDR1 is SNHLY and CDR2 is FYNNEI. CDR3 size: 13 residues. Trimming cost V 4 bases and J 5 bases, with 11 bases left between them. The CDR3 reads CASSVSRGETQYF. DNA of the CDR3: TGTGCCAGCAGTGTCTCCCGAGGGGAGACCCAGTACTTC.

This chain connects TRBV7-2 to TRBJ2-7, with D perhaps matching TRBD1 (6 bases). V was cut by 7 bases and J by 6 bases, with 16 bases left in between. From germline, CDR1 is SGHTA and CDR2 FQGNSA. CDR3 size: 13 residues. CDR3 residues: CASNQGRGPEQYF. CDR3 bases: TGTGCCAGCAACCAAGGCAGGGGCCCCGAGCAGTACTTC. Full variable domain (rest looked up from reference TRBV7-2 and TRBJ2-7): GAGVSQSPSNKVTEKGKDVELRCDPISGHTALYWYRQSLGQGLEFLIYFQGNSAPDKSGLPSDRFSAERTGGSVSTLTIQRTQQEDSAVYLCASNQGRGPEQYFGPGTRLTVT.

V gene TRBV7-2 combines with J gene TRBJ1-5; 7 nucleotides align to TRBD1. The CDR3 length is 15 residues. The V and J ends lost 5 bases and 5 bases, in that order; junction bases with no gene match: 9. Germline CDR1 and CDR2: SGHTA and FQGNSA. CDR3 nucleotides: TGTGCCAGCAGCCGGGACCGGGACAGAGATCAGCCCCAGCATTTT. It specifies CASSRDRDRDQPQHF.

The rearrangement links TRBV11-2 to TRBJ1-2; no reliable D call. Per the germline V gene, CDR1 is SGHAT and CDR2 is FQNNGV. The CDR3 runs to 14 residues. Trimming took 5 bases from V and 1 from J, leaving 11 bases between them. In DNA, the CDR3 is TGTGCCAGCAGCCCGAAACCAGATAACTATGGCTACACCTTC. Encoded protein: CASSPKPDNYGYTF.

CDR3 sequence (DNA): TGTGCCAGCAGCGTCGGCGGGCACACAGATACGCAGTATTTT. The encoded protein is CASSVGGHTDTQYF. The V call is TRBV9, the J call TRBJ2-3, with D perhaps TRBD2 (5 bases). V dropped 2 bases and J dropped 2 bases, with 9 bases sitting between them. The germline gives CDR1 SGDLS, CDR2 YYNGEE. The CDR3 totals 14 residues.

This chain joins TRBV9 and TRBJ1-1; 8 nucleotides agree with TRBD1. Germline V gives CDR1 SGDLS, CDR2 YYNGEE. The CDR3 sequence is 18 residues long. The J segment lost 3 bases and the V segment lost 3 bases, leaving 16 bases of the junction unmatched. CDR3 in DNA: TGTGCCAGCAGCGCCGGACAGGGAAGGAATCCTGGGGACACTGAAGCTTTCTTT. This gives the protein CASSAGQGRNPGDTEAFF.

The chain employs TRBV6-5 and TRBJ1-2, with D perhaps matching TRBD1 (6 bases). The CDR3 totals 12 residues. Trimming took off 6 bases at V and 7 bases at J, with 12 bases between the two ends. Germline V gives CDR1 MNHEY, CDR2 SVGAGI. The CDR3 coding sequence is TGTGCCAGCAGCCCTCGCAGGGGTGGCTACACCTTC. Encoded protein: CASSPRRGGYTF.

The chain joins TRBV19 to TRBJ1-5; 9 nucleotides line up with TRBD1. In germline, CDR1 is LNHDA, CDR2 SQIVND (reference sequence). V was pared by 6 bases and J by 0 bases, with 3 bases of the junction left unmatched. This CDR3 region has 15 residues. DNA of the CDR3: TGTGCCAGTAGGGACAGGGGATATAGCAATCAGCCCCAGCATTTT. It codes for CASRDRGYSNQPQHF. Drawing the rest from reference TRBV19 and TRBJ1-5, the complete variable domain is DGGITQSPKYLFRKEGQNVTLSCEQNLNHDAMYWYRQDPGQGLRLIYYSQIVNDFQKGDIAEGYSVSREKKESFPLTVTSAQKNPTAFYLCASRDRGYSNQPQHFGDGTRLSIL.

This clone has a single count. V is TRBV5-4 and J is TRBJ1-1; TRBD1 matches 10 bases. Germline assignment: CDR1 SGHNT and CDR2 YYREEE (reference sequence). The trim removed 3 bases at V and 5 bases at J, leaving 7 bases unmatched. The CDR3 covers 15 residues. The CDR3 DNA follows: TGTGCCAGCAGCTCCATCGACAGGGGGCTTACTGAAGCTTTCTTT. The encoded protein is CASSSIDRGLTEAFF.

This clone was recorded a few times. The CDR3 sequence: CASTTGTDNSPLHF. In DNA form, the CDR3 reads TGTGCCAGTACAACCGGGACAGATAATTCACCCCTCCACTTT. The V and J genes are TRBV19 and TRBJ1-6, with TRBD1 matching 7 bases. Germline CDR1 is LNHDA and CDR2 is SQIVND (reference sequence). The CDR3 sequence is 14 residues long. J lost 5 bases, V lost 7 bases, and 5 bases had no gene match.

J is TRBJ2-3 and V is TRBV6-5; 11 bases map to TRBD2. The CDR3 consists of 15 residues. V dropped 7 bases and J dropped 8; count of bases not matched to a gene: 11. CDR1 is MNHEY and CDR2 is SVGAGI in the germline V gene. Written as DNA, the CDR3 is TGTGCCAGCATATCCTGGACTAGCGGGCGCGGTACGCAGTATTTT. Protein: CASISWTSGRGTQYF.

V usage is TRBV19 and J usage is TRBJ2-1, with D tentatively TRBD1 (5 bases). Trimming removed 0 bases at V and 6 bases at J, with 12 bases between. CDR3 length: 15 amino acids. Germline V gives CDR1 LNHDA, CDR2 SQIVND (reference sequence). The CDR3 here is CASSIDLRGGNEQFF. Here the CDR3 DNA reads TGTGCCAGTAGTATAGATCTAAGGGGCGGCAATGAGCAGTTCTTC.

This clone has only one observation. The chain links TRBV19 to TRBJ1-1; D may be TRBD1 (5 bases). The germline gives CDR1 LNHDA, CDR2 SQIVND (reference sequence). The CDR3 contains 15 residues. The V gene lost 1 base and the J gene lost 0 bases, with 9 bases spanning the gap. The CDR3 loop reads CASSIGGAMNTEAFF. The CDR3, as DNA: TGTGCCAGTAGTATAGGGGGCGCGATGAACACTGAAGCTTTCTTT.